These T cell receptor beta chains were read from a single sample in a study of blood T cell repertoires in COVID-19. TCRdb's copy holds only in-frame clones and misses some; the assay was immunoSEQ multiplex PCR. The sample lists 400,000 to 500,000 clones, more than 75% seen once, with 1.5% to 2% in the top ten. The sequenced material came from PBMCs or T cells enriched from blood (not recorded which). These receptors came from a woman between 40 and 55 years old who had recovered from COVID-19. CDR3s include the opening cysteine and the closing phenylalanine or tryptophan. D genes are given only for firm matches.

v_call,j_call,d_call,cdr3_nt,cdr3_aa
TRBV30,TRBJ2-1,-,TGTGCCTGGAGCCTAGGTCTCTACAATGAGCAGTTCTTC,CAWSLGLYNEQFF
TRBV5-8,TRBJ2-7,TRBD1,TGTGCCAGCAGCTTAGGACAGGGTCTCTACGAGCAGTACTTC,CASSLGQGLYEQYF
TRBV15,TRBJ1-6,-,TGTGCCACCAGCAGAGAGGGACACCATAATTCACCCCTCCACTTT,CATSREGHHNSPLHF
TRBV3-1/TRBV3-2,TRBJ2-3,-,TGTGCCAGCAGCCAAGCGAAAAGGCCCCGAGGAACAGATACGCAGTATTTT,CASSQAKRPRGTDTQYF
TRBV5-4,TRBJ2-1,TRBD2,TGTGCCAGCAGCTTGTCCAGCGGGACCTACAATGAGCAGTTCTTC,CASSLSSGTYNEQFF
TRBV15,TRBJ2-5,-,TGTGCCACCAGCAGAGATCTATTGAAGACCCAGTACTTC,CATSRDLLKTQYF
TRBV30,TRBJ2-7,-,TGTGCCTGGACACAGGGTTCCGAGCAGTACTTC,CAWTQGSEQYF
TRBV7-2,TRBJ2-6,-,TGTGCCAGCAGCTTAAGACAGGCACCCTCTGGGGCCAACGTCCTGACTTTC,CASSLRQAPSGANVLTF
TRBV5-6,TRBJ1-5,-,TGTGCCAGCAGCGGGCGGACTGGGCAGCCCCAGCATTTT,CASSGRTGQPQHF
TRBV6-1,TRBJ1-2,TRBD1,TGTGCCAGCACAGGGGGGTTATATGGCTACACCTTC,CASTGGLYGYTF
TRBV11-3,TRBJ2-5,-,TGTGCCAGCAGCCCTAGCCTAGGCGGCCAAGAGACCCAGTACTTC,CASSPSLGGQETQYF